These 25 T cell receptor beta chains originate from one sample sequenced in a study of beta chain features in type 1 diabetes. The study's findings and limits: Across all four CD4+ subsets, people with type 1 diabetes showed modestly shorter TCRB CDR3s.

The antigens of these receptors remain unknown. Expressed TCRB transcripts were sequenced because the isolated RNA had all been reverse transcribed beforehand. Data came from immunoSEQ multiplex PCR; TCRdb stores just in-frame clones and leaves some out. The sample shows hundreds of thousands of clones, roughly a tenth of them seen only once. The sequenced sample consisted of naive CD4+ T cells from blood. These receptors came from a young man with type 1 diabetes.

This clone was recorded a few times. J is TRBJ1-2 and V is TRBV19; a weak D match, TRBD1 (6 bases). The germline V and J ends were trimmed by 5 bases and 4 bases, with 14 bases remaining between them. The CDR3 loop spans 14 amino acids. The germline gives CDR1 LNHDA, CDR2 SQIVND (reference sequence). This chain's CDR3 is CASSPHRDRYGYTF. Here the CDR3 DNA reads TGTGCCAGTAGTCCTCACAGGGATCGCTATGGCTACACCTTC.

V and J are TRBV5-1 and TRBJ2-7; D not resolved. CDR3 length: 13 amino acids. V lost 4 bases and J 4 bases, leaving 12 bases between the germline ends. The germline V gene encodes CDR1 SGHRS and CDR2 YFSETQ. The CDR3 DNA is TGCGCCAGCAGCCTAAACAGTATGTACGAGCAGTACTTC. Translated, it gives CASSLNSMYEQYF.

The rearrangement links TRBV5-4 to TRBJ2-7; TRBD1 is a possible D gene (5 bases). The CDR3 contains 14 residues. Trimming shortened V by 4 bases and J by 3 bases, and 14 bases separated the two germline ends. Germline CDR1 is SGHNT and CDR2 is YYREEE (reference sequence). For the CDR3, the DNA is TGTGCCAGCAGCCGGACACCTGGAAGCTACGAGCAGTACTTC. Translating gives CASSRTPGSYEQYF.

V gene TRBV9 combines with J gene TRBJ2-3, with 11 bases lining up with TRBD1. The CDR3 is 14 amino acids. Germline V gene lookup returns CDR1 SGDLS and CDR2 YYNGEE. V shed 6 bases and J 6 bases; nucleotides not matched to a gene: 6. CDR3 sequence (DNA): TGTGCCAGCACCGGACAGGGGGCACCCGATACGCAGTATTTT. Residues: CASTGQGAPDTQYF.

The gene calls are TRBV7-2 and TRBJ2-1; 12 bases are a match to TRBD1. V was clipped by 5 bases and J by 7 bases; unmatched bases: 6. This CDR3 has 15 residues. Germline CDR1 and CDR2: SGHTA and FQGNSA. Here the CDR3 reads CASSMGQGARNEQFF. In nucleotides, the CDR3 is TGTGCCAGCAGCATGGGACAGGGGGCTAGAAATGAGCAGTTCTTC. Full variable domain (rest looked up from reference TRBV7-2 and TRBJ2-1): GAGVSQSPSNKVTEKGKDVELRCDPISGHTALYWYRQSLGQGLEFLIYFQGNSAPDKSGLPSDRFSAERTGGSVSTLTIQRTQQEDSAVYLCASSMGQGARNEQFFGPGTRLTVL.

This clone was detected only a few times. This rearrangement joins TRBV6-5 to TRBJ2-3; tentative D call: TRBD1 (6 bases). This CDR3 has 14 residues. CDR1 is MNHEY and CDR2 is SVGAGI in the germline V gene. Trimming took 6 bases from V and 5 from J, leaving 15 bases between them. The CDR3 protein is CASSLDSSRDTQYF. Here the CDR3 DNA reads TGTGCCAGCAGCCTGGACAGTTCACGAGATACGCAGTATTTT.

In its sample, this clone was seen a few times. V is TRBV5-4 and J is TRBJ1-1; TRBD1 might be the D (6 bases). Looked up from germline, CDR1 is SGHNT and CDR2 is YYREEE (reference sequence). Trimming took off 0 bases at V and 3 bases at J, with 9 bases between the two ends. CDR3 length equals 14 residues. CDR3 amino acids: CASSLDRDDTEAFF. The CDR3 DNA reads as TGTGCCAGCAGCTTGGACAGGGATGACACTGAAGCTTTCTTT.

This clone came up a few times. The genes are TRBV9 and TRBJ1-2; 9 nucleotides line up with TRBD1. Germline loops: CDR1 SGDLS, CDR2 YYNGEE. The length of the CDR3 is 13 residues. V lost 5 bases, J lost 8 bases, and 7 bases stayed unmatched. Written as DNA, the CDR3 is TGTGCCAGCAGTAGGGACAGGGCTGCGGGCTACACCTTC. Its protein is CASSRDRAAGYTF.

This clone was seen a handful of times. The CDR3 here is CASSPTGDRAEQYF. DNA for the CDR3: TGTGCCAGCTCACCCACCGGAGACAGGGCCGAGCAGTACTTC. The chain carries TRBV18 and TRBJ2-7; 7 bases are shared with TRBD1. The CDR3 runs to 14 residues. The J segment lost 6 bases and the V segment lost 3 bases, leaving 8 bases of the junction unmatched. Germline V gives CDR1 KGHSH, CDR2 LQKENI.

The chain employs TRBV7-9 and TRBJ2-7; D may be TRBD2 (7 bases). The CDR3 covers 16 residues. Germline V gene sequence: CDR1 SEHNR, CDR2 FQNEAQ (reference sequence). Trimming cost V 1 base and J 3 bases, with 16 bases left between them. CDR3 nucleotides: TGTGCCAGCAGCTTAGTCGGGGGGCGAGGTCTCTACGAGCAGTACTTC. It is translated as CASSLVGGRGLYEQYF.

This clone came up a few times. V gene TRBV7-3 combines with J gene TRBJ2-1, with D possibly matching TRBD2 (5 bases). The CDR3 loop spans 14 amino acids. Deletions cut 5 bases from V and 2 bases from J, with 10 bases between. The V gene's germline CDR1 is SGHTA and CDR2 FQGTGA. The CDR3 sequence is CASSPSGAYNEQFF. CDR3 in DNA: TGTGCCAGCAGCCCATCCGGGGCCTACAATGAGCAGTTCTTC.

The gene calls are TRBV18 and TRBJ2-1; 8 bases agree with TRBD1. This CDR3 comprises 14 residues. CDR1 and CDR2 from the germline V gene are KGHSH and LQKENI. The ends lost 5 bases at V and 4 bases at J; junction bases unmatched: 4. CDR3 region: CASSSGQGYNEQFF. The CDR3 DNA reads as TGTGCCAGCTCATCCGGACAGGGATACAATGAGCAGTTCTTC.

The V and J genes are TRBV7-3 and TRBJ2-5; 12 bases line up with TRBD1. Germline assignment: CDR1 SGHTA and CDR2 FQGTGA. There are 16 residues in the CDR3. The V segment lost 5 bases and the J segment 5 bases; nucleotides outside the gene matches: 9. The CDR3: CASSVSGTGGVETQYF. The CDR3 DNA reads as TGTGCCAGCAGCGTATCCGGGACAGGGGGCGTTGAGACCCAGTACTTC.

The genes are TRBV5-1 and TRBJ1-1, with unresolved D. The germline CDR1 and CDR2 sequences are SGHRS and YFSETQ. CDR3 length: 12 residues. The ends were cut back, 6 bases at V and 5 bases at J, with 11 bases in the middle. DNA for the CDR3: TGCGCCAGCACCGGGTCGGGAACTGAAGCTTTCTTT. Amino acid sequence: CASTGSGTEAFF.

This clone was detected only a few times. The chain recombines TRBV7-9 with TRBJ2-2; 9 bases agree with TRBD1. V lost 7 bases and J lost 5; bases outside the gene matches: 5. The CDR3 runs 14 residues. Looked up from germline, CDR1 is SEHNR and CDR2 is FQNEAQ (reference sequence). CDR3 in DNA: TGTGCCAGCATTGACAGGGGGGGGACCGGGGAGCTGTTTTTT. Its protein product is CASIDRGGTGELFF.

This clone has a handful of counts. The CDR3 loop is CASSILADSYNEQFF. The CDR3 nucleotides are TGTGCCAGCAGCATACTAGCGGACTCCTACAATGAGCAGTTCTTC. The J gene is TRBJ2-1, the V gene TRBV9; 8 bases line up with TRBD2. This CDR3 has 15 amino acids. In germline, CDR1 is SGDLS, CDR2 YYNGEE. V shed 4 bases and J 0 bases; nucleotides not matched to a gene: 3.

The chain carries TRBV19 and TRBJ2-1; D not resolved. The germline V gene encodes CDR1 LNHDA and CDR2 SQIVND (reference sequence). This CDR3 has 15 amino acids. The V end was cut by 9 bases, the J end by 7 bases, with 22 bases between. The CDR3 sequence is CASQPRPGDGNEQFF. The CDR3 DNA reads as TGTGCCAGCCAACCAAGACCCGGAGATGGAAATGAGCAGTTCTTC.

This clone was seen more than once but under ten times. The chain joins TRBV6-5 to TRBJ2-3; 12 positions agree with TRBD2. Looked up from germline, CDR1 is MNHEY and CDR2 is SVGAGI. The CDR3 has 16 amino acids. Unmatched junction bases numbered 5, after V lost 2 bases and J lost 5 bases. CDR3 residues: CASSYTGLAGRDTQYF. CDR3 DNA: TGTGCCAGCAGTTACACCGGACTAGCGGGGAGAGATACGCAGTATTTT.

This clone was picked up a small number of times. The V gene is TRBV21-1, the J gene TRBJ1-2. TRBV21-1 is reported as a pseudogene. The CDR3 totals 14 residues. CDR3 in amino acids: CASSKIFGGNGYTF. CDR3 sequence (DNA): TGTGCCAGCAGCAAAATATTCGGGGGAAATGGCTACACCTTC.

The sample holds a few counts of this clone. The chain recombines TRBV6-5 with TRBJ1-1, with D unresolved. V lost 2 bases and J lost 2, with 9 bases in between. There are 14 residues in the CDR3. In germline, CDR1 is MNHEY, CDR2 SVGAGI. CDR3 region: CASSYAESNTEAFF. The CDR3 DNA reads TGTGCCAGCAGTTACGCGGAGAGCAACACTGAAGCTTTCTTT.

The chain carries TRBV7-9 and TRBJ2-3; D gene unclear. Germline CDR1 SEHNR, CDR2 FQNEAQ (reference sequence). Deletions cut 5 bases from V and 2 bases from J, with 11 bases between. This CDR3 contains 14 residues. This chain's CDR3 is CASSLRGNTDTQYF. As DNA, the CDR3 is TGTGCCAGCAGCCTACGAGGAAACACAGATACGCAGTATTTT.

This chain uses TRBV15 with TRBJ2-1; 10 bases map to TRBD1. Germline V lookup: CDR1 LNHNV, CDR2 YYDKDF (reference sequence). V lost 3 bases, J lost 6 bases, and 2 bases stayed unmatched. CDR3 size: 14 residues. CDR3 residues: CATSSWDRGNEQFF. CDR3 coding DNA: TGTGCCACCAGCAGTTGGGACAGGGGCAATGAGCAGTTCTTC.

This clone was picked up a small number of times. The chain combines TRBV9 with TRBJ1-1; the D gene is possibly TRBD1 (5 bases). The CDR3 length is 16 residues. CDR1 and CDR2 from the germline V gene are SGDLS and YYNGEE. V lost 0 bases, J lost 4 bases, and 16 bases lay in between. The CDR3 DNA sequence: TGTGCCAGCAGCGTAGCTCCGGGGGAAGAAGGCACTGAAGCTTTCTTT. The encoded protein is CASSVAPGEEGTEAFF.

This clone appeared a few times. CDR3 DNA: TGTGCCAGCAGCGTTAGGGGATCTAACCCGGCGCAGTATTTT. Protein product: CASSVRGSNPAQYF. The rearrangement uses TRBV9 and TRBJ2-3, with a weak D call TRBD1 (5 bases). CDR3 length equals 14 residues. Looked up from germline, CDR1 is SGDLS and CDR2 is YYNGEE. V was pared by 2 bases and J by 10 bases, with 17 bases between. Full variable domain (rest looked up from reference TRBV9 and TRBJ2-3): DSGVTQTPKHLITATGQRVTLRCSPRSGDLSVYWYQQSLDQGLQFLIQYYNGEERAKGNILERFSAQQFPDLHSELNLSSLELGDSALYFCASSVRGSNPAQYFGPGTRLTVL.

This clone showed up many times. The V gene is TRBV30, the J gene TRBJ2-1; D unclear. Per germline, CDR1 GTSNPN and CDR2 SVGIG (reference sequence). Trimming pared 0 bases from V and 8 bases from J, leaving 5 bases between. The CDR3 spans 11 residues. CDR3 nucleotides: TGTGCCTGGAGTGTACTTTATGAGCAGTTCTTC. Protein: CAWSVLYEQFF.